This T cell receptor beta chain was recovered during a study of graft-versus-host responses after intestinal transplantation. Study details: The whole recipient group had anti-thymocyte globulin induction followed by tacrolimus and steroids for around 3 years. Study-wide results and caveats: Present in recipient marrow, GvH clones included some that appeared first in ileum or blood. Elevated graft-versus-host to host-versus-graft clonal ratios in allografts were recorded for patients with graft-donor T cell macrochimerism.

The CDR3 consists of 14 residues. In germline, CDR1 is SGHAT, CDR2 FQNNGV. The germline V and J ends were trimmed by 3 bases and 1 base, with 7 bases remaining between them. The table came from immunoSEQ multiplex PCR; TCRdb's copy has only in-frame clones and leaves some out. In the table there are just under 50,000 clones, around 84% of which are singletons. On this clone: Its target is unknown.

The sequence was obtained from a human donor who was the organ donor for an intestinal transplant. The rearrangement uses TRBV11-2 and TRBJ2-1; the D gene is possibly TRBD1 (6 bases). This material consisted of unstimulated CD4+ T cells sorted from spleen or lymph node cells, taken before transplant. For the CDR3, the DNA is TGTGCCAGCAGCTTGGGGGCTTCCTACAATGAGCAGTTCTTC. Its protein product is CASSLGASYNEQFF.